The 31 T cell receptor beta chains below were found in one sample sequenced in a study of T cells in Graves' hyperthyroidism and ophthalmopathy. The TCR beta CDR3 regions underwent amplification using RNA transcripts as the source. The TCR CDR3 first-round RT-PCR relied on the HTBI primer set. TCRdb itself ran the multiplex PCR reads through MiXCR, one entry per CDR3 protein. The sample contains fewer than 500,000 distinct CDR3 sequences, 13% of which appear only once. The sequenced sample consisted of blood. These receptors originate from a man aged 30-40 years with Graves' hyperthyroidism that later progressed to Graves' ophthalmopathy.

This clonotype has at least ten counts. V is TRBV7-8 and J is TRBJ2-5, with 7 bases lining up with TRBD2. V trimming: 7 bases; J trimming: 2 bases; junction bases outside the gene matches: 7. Per the germline V gene, CDR1 is SGHVS and CDR2 is FQNEAQ. The length of the CDR3 is 14 residues. CDR3 bases: TGTGCCAGCATGTTACGGGGGGTTCAAGAGACCCAGTACTTC. The encoded protein is CASMLRGVQETQYF.

This clonotype was picked up many times. This chain connects TRBV2 to TRBJ1-2; 7 bases match TRBD1. The CDR3 sequence is 15 residues long. The trim removed 4 bases at V and 5 bases at J, leaving 10 bases unmatched. The germline gives CDR1 SNHLY, CDR2 FYNNEI. CDR3 residues: CASSVGTALNYGYTF. DNA for the CDR3: TGTGCCAGCAGTGTCGGGACAGCATTAAATTATGGCTACACCTTC. Combining the CDR3 with reference TRBV2 and TRBJ1-2 gives the whole variable domain EPEVTQTPSHQVTQMGQEVILRCVPISNHLYFYWYRQILGQKVEFLVSFYNNEISEKSEIFDDQFSVERPDGSNFTLKIRSTKLEDSAMYFCASSVGTALNYGYTFGSGTRLTVV.

This clonotype has a handful of counts. This sequence may be a read error, since a much larger clone differs from it by one base. This rearrangement joins TRBV7-8 to TRBJ1-4; TRBD1 matches 8 bases. Germline CDR1 reads SGHVS; CDR2 reads FQNEAQ. Trimming removed 1 base from V and 2 bases from J; junction bases left unmatched: 0. This CDR3 contains 15 residues. The CDR3 region has the DNA TGTGCCAGCAGCTTAGGGACAGGGACTAATGAAAAACTGTTTTTT. This gives the protein CASSLGTGTNEKLFF.

This clonotype was recorded only once. The V gene is TRBV18, the J gene TRBJ1-3, with D possibly matching TRBD1 (6 bases). CDR1 and CDR2 (germline): KGHSH, LQKENI. The CDR3 totals 14 residues. Trimming left V 3 bases short and J 4 bases short, with 10 bases between. The CDR3 reads CASSPGAAGNTIYF. Here the CDR3 DNA reads TGTGCCAGCTCACCGGGGGCCGCCGGAAACACCATATATTTT. Complete variable domain (other parts from reference TRBV18 and TRBJ1-3): NAGVMQNPRHLVRRRGQEARLRCSPMKGHSHVYWYRQLPEEGLKFMVYLQKENIIDESGMPKERFSAEFPKEGPSILRIQQVVRGDSAAYFCASSPGAAGNTIYFGEGSWLTVV.

This clonotype was found many times. The rearrangement uses TRBV11-2 and TRBJ2-7; unclear D gene. Germline CDR1 SGHAT, CDR2 FQNNGV. CDR3 length equals 12 residues. V lost 1 base to trimming and J lost 6 bases, with 7 bases between them. CDR3 sequence reads: CASSLVDREQYF. CDR3 bases: TGTGCCAGCAGCTTAGTGGATCGCGAGCAGTACTTC.

The chain carries TRBV11-2 and TRBJ2-1, with 15 positions matching TRBD2. Germline trimming cut 5 bases from V and 5 bases from J; bases unmatched to any gene: 10. CDR1 SGHAT and CDR2 FQNNGV come from the germline V gene. The CDR3 runs to 18 residues. CDR3 protein: CASSPGTSGGTKNNEQFF. In DNA form, the CDR3 reads TGTGCCAGCAGCCCCGGGACTAGCGGGGGGACGAAAAACAATGAGCAGTTCTTC.

At least ten counts were recorded for this clonotype. This chain links TRBV2 with TRBJ2-2; TRBD2 matches 16 bases. The CDR3 runs to 17 residues. J lost 3 bases, V lost 6 bases, and 4 bases had no gene match. Looked up from germline, CDR1 is SNHLY and CDR2 is FYNNEI. The chain's CDR3 is CASSGTSGGVDTGELFF. The CDR3 nucleotides are TGTGCCAGCAGCGGGACTAGCGGGGGGGTAGACACCGGGGAGCTGTTTTTT.

This clonotype turned up a few times. V gene TRBV4-1 combines with J gene TRBJ1-2; 7 bases line up with TRBD1. V lost 3 bases to trimming and J lost 7 bases; unmatched junction nucleotides: 14. The CDR3 sequence is 16 residues long. Germline-derived CDR1 and CDR2 are MGHRA and YSYEKL. The CDR3 DNA follows: TGCGCCAGCAGCCACTTATATGGGACAGCGGGTGGTGGCTACACCTTC. This translates into CASSHLYGTAGGGYTF.

Points on this clonotype: Mismatch with germline at one junction end may stem from a read error. The chain employs TRBV11-2 and TRBJ2-1; maybe TRBD2 (7 bases). The CDR3 sequence is 14 residues long. Per the germline V gene, CDR1 is SGHAT and CDR2 is FQNNGV. The CDR3 coding sequence is TGTGCCAGCAGCTTAGAGGGGGCGGGGGCTCCACGGATCTTC. Its translation is CASSLEGAGAPRIF.

This clonotype was detected many times. The rearrangement links TRBV5-1 to TRBJ2-6, with 11 bases fitting TRBD1. Trimming cost V 0 bases and J 0 bases; bases outside gene matches: 2. The CDR3 has 18 residues. Per germline, CDR1 SGHRS and CDR2 YFSETQ. The CDR3 DNA follows: TGCGCCAGCAGCTTGGAGGGACAGGGGGTCTCTGGGGCCAACGTCCTGACTTTC. Encoded protein: CASSLEGQGVSGANVLTF. The full variable domain, its missing parts supplied by reference TRBV5-1 and TRBJ2-6, is KAGVTQTPRYLIKTRGQQVTLSCSPISGHRSVSWYQQTPGQGLQFLFEYFSETQRNKGNFPGRFSGRQFSNSRSEMNVSTLELGDSALYLCASSLEGQGVSGANVLTFGAGSRLTVL.

The sample holds many counts of this clonotype. J is TRBJ2-2 and V is TRBV24-1, with D tentatively TRBD2 (6 bases). Trimming took off 3 bases at V and 3 bases at J, with 16 bases between the two ends. The germline V gene encodes CDR1 KGHDR and CDR2 SFDVKD. This CDR3 is built from 17 residues. DNA for the CDR3: TGTGCCACCAGTGATCCCCGGTGGGGGGACGACACCGGGGAGCTGTTTTTT. Protein sequence: CATSDPRWGDDTGELFF.

The J gene is TRBJ2-1, the V gene TRBV5-1; D is perhaps TRBD1 or TRBD2 (6 bases each). Germline CDR1 is SGHRS and CDR2 is YFSETQ. Trimming took 4 bases from V and 1 from J, leaving 12 bases between them. CDR3 length equals 15 residues. DNA for the CDR3: TGCGCCAGCAGCCCGAGGGGGGATTCCTACAATGAGCAGTTCTTC. It translates to CASSPRGDSYNEQFF.

V gene TRBV7-9 combines with J gene TRBJ2-2, with 8 positions matching TRBD2. The V segment lost 4 bases and the J segment 7 bases; nucleotides outside the gene matches: 11. CDR1 is SEHNR, CDR2 FQNEAQ, per germline (reference sequence). CDR3 length: 16 residues. CDR3 in amino acids: CASSYGGGPNGGELFF. The CDR3 DNA sequence: TGTGCCAGCAGCTACGGGGGGGGCCCGAACGGCGGGGAGCTGTTTTTT.

J is TRBJ1-1 and V is TRBV28; the D gene is possibly TRBD1 (6 bases). Germline V gene sequence: CDR1 MDHEN, CDR2 SYDVKM. The V end was cut by 3 bases, the J end by 6 bases, with 14 bases between. The CDR3 sequence is 14 residues long. For the CDR3, the DNA is TGTGCCAGCAGTTTTCGGGGGGCTAAGGCTGAAGCTTTCTTT. Its protein product is CASSFRGAKAEAFF.

This clonotype was counted a few times. Relative to the germline gene, one junction end is altered; a read error may explain this. The genes are TRBV2 and TRBJ2-1; TRBD2 agrees at 7 bases. The CDR3 extends over 15 amino acids. Per the germline V gene, CDR1 is SNHLY and CDR2 is FYNNEI. The DNA for the CDR3 is TGTGCCAGCAGTGACTCGGCTAGCGGATACAATAAGCAGTTCTTC. Translated: CASSDSASGYNKQFF.

In its sample, this clonotype was seen many times. The chain carries TRBV2 and TRBJ2-1; 9 bases match TRBD2. Germline V gives CDR1 SNHLY, CDR2 FYNNEI. CDR3 length: 16 amino acids. Trimming took 4 bases from V and 8 from J; bases not matched to a gene: 12. CDR3 DNA sequence: TGTGCCAGCAGTGTAGTGGATAGCGGGGGTTATTATGAGCAGTTCTTC. Its protein is CASSVVDSGGYYEQFF.

This chain joins TRBV5-1 and TRBJ1-4, with 7 bases fitting TRBD1. The CDR3 has 14 residues. J was trimmed by 5 bases and V by 3 bases; bases with no gene match: 4. Per the germline V gene, CDR1 is SGHRS and CDR2 is YFSETQ. The CDR3 spells CASSSDRVNEKLFF. DNA for the CDR3: TGCGCCAGCAGCTCTGACAGGGTGAATGAAAAACTGTTTTTT.

This clonotype was counted at least ten times. CDR3 in amino acids: CASSPGTGTNYGYTF. CDR3 nucleotides: TGTGCCAGCTCACCCGGGACAGGGACCAACTATGGCTACACCTTC. This chain uses TRBV18 with TRBJ1-2; 9 bases align to TRBD1. CDR1 is KGHSH and CDR2 is LQKENI in the germline V gene. The CDR3 loop spans 15 amino acids. V gave up 3 bases and J gave up 2 bases; unmatched junction bases: 4. The full variable domain, its missing parts supplied by reference TRBV18 and TRBJ1-2, is NAGVMQNPRHLVRRRGQEARLRCSPMKGHSHVYWYRQLPEEGLKFMVYLQKENIIDESGMPKERFSAEFPKEGPSILRIQQVVRGDSAAYFCASSPGTGTNYGYTFGSGTRLTVV.

This clonotype was detected only a few times. This chain links TRBV5-6 with TRBJ1-2, with 7 bases that match TRBD1. Germline V gene data show CDR1 as SGHDT and CDR2 as YYEEEE. This CDR3 has 14 residues. Losses at the gene ends were 3 bases for V and 3 bases for J; bases not matched to a gene: 5. The CDR3: CASSWTGTDYGYTF. CDR3 in DNA: TGTGCCAGCAGCTGGACCGGGACAGACTATGGCTACACCTTC.

This chain uses TRBV5-1 with TRBJ1-2, with TRBD1 as a possible D gene (6 bases). The length of the CDR3 is 14 residues. V dropped 1 base and J dropped 6 bases, with 13 bases sitting between them. Germline V lookup: CDR1 SGHRS, CDR2 YFSETQ. CDR3 nucleotides: TGCGCCAGCAGCTTGACAGGGTTAGCTGATGGCTACACCTTC. Translated, it gives CASSLTGLADGYTF.

This clonotype was counted many times. The chain carries TRBV28 and TRBJ2-7; TRBD1 matches at 8 bases. V gave up 10 bases and J gave up 4 bases; unmatched junction bases: 12. Germline CDR1 and CDR2: MDHEN and SYDVKM. CDR3 length: 14 residues. The CDR3 DNA reads as TGTGCCACTTCCCCGGGACAGGTCGTATACGAGCAGTACTTC. It specifies CATSPGQVVYEQYF.

V and J are TRBV6-9 and TRBJ2-2, with 7 nucleotides matching TRBD1. The junction had 3 bases not matched to a gene; V was cut back by 4 bases and J by 1 base. The CDR3 contains 15 residues. CDR1 and CDR2 from the germline V gene are MNHGY and SVAAGI. CDR3 residues: CASSSRTGNTGELFF. In DNA, the CDR3 is TGTGCCAGCAGTTCGCGGACAGGGAACACCGGGGAGCTGTTTTTT.

This clonotype was recorded at least ten times. The J gene is TRBJ1-5, the V gene TRBV19; TRBD1 might be the D (6 bases). The CDR3 loop spans 15 amino acids. Per the germline V gene, CDR1 is LNHDA and CDR2 is SQIVND (reference sequence). V was cut by 5 bases and J by 3 bases, with 14 bases left in between. The chain's CDR3 is CASSLLDRDNQPQHF. The CDR3 DNA reads as TGTGCCAGTAGTCTGCTGGACAGAGACAATCAGCCCCAGCATTTT. The whole variable domain, filled in from reference TRBV19 and TRBJ1-5, reads DGGITQSPKYLFRKEGQNVTLSCEQNLNHDAMYWYRQDPGQGLRLIYYSQIVNDFQKGDIAEGYSVSREKKESFPLTVTSAQKNPTAFYLCASSLLDRDNQPQHFGDGTRLSIL.

The chain joins TRBV28 to TRBJ2-7, with 10 bases fitting TRBD1. V gave up 6 bases and J gave up 7 bases; unmatched junction bases: 12. The CDR3 runs to 15 residues. The V gene's germline CDR1 is MDHEN and CDR2 SYDVKM. CDR3 in amino acids: CASRSSGTGVVEQYF. CDR3 bases: TGTGCCAGCAGATCCTCCGGGACAGGGGTCGTGGAGCAGTACTTC.

This clonotype was seen ten or more times. The genes are TRBV7-9 and TRBJ1-1, with 10 nucleotides matching TRBD1. The V gene's germline CDR1 is SEHNR and CDR2 FQNEAQ (reference sequence). The CDR3 covers 14 residues. J lost 3 bases, V lost 6 bases, and 4 bases had no gene match. CDR3 coding DNA: TGTGCCAGCAGGAGAGGACAGGGGGACACTGAAGCTTTCTTT. It yields the protein CASRRGQGDTEAFF.

This clonotype has ten or more counts. In nucleotides, the CDR3 is TGTGCCAGCAGCCTGACGGATTCGGGCACTGAAGCTTTCTTT. Translating gives CASSLTDSGTEAFF. The chain has TRBV3-1 and TRBJ1-1; D ambiguous. This CDR3 comprises 14 residues. From germline, CDR1 is LGHDT and CDR2 YNNKEL (reference sequence). Between the trimmed V and J ends, which lost 4 bases and 4 bases, there was a span of 13 bases.

This clonotype came up a few times. This rearrangement joins TRBV6-1 to TRBJ2-2; 14 bases match TRBD2. CDR1 is MNHNS and CDR2 is SASEGT in the germline V gene. V shed 4 bases, J shed 8 bases, and the junction held 3 bases outside the gene matches. The length of the CDR3 is 15 residues. In DNA, the CDR3 is TGTGCCAGCAGTGGACTAGCGGGGGGGCCGGGGGAGCTGTTTTTT. Protein sequence: CASSGLAGGPGELFF.

A few counts support this clonotype. The chain recombines TRBV24-1 with TRBJ2-1; 12 positions agree with TRBD2. The CDR3 has 19 amino acids. The germline V gene has CDR1 KGHDR and CDR2 SFDVKD. Unmatched junction bases numbered 18, after V lost 9 bases and J lost 4 bases. CDR3 protein: CATSPAQASGGGAYNEQFF. The CDR3 DNA sequence: TGTGCCACCTCTCCAGCTCAGGCTAGCGGGGGGGGAGCGTACAATGAGCAGTTCTTC.

In this sample, this clonotype turned up many times. The genes are TRBV28 and TRBJ1-1; possibly TRBD1 for D (5 bases). The CDR3 is 13 amino acids. Germline CDR1 MDHEN, CDR2 SYDVKM. V was clipped by 3 bases and J by 4 bases, with 9 bases between them. The CDR3 bases are TGTGCCAGCAGTTTCGGGGGGACCACTGAAGCTTTCTTT. Translated, it gives CASSFGGTTEAFF. Full variable domain (outside the CDR3, taken from reference TRBV28 and TRBJ1-1): DVKVTQSSRYLVKRTGEKVFLECVQDMDHENMFWYRQDPGLGLRLIYFSYDVKMKEKGDIPEGYSVSREKKERFSLILESASTNQTSMYLCASSFGGTTEAFFGQGTRLTVV.

This chain joins TRBV3-1 and TRBJ1-4, with D unresolved. This CDR3 is 14 amino acids long. Trimming left V 2 bases short and J 3 bases short, with 7 bases between. Germline loops: CDR1 LGHDT, CDR2 YNNKEL (reference sequence). The CDR3 bases are TGTGCCAGCAGCCAAATGGGTTCTAATGAAAAACTGTTTTTT. Residues: CASSQMGSNEKLFF.

This clonotype was found many times. The rearrangement joins TRBV12-3 or TRBV12-4 to TRBJ2-3; possible D gene TRBD1, 5 bases. V was trimmed by 3 bases and J by 2 bases, leaving 9 bases between them. The CDR3 has 14 amino acids. For the CDR3, the DNA is TGTGCCAGCAGTTTTACAGGCTTCACAGATACGCAGTATTTT. Its translation is CASSFTGFTDTQYF.